This paragraph covers one TCR beta chain sequence. Its cognate antigen is unknown. At one end, the junction sequence differs from germline, possibly due to a read error. The data belong to a study of T cell responses to AZD1222 COVID-19 vaccine. Method: immunoSEQ multiplex PCR; TCRdb's copy keeps in-frame clones and lacks some. The profile shows more than 150,000 clones, 90% to 95% of them singletons. This CDR3 spans 12 amino acids. Germline CDR1 SNHLY, CDR2 FYNNEI. Overall study results and limits: Mostly white British, mostly female donors; authors suggested clonal diversity may be underestimated.

The sample consisted of peripheral blood, taken on day 0 of AZD1222 vaccination. This chain uses TRBV2 with TRBJ1-6; the D gene is possibly TRBD1 (6 bases). The clonotype originates from an adult in good health. For the CDR3, the DNA is TGTGCCAGCAGCGAAGGGGGTTCACCCCTCCACTTT. Its translation is CASSEGGSPLHF.